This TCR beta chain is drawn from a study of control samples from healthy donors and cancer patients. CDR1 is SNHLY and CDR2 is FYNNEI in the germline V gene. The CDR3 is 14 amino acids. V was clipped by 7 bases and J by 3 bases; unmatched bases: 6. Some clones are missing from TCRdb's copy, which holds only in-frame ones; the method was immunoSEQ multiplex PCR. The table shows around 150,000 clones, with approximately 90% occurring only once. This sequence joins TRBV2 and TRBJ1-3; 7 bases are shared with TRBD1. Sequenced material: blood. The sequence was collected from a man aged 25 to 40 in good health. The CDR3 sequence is CASNRGGNGNTIYF. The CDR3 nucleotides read TGTGCCAGCAATAGAGGGGGCAATGGAAACACCATATATTTT.